This T cell receptor beta chain is from a study of blood T cell repertoires in COVID-19. Germline-derived CDR1 and CDR2 are MNHEY and SVGEGT. V lost 0 bases and J lost 3, with 15 bases in between. This CDR3 contains 16 residues. This table comes from immunoSEQ multiplex PCR, and its TCRdb copy is limited to in-frame clones, with some not included. The top ten hold about 2.3% of the sample, which has roughly 410,000 clones, more than 75% seen once. J is TRBJ2-7 and V is TRBV6-2 or TRBV6-3; maybe TRBD2 (6 bases). The origin of this receptor is a woman aged 55-70 years with COVID-19, enrolled during active disease. The sequencing sample was made of peripheral blood. CDR3 residues: CASSYSRARGGYEQYF. DNA of the CDR3: TGTGCCAGCAGTTACTCGAGAGCGCGGGGCGGCTACGAGCAGTACTTC.